One and the same sample provided the 26 T cell receptor beta chains below, sequenced in a study of blood T cell repertoires in COVID-19. Sequencing was performed with immunoSEQ multiplex PCR; in TCRdb, only in-frame clones are kept and a portion is missing. The table records 80,000 or so clones, about 88% of them present only once. The specimen was peripheral blood. The receptor source for this set is a human donor in a cohort sampled during active COVID-19.

The chain combines TRBV5-6 with TRBJ1-4; D is unclear. Germline V gene lookup returns CDR1 SGHDT and CDR2 YYEEEE. The germline V and J ends were trimmed by 1 base and 5 bases, with 6 bases remaining between them. This CDR3 contains 13 residues. The CDR3 sequence: CASSLIQNEKLFF. CDR3 sequence (DNA): TGTGCCAGCAGCTTGATACAAAATGAAAAACTGTTTTTT.

CDR3 sequence: CASSSTRQNTGELFF. The CDR3 DNA sequence: TGTGCCAGCAGCTCGACCAGACAGAACACCGGGGAGCTGTTTTTT. This chain links TRBV7-9 with TRBJ2-2; D unclear. V was clipped by 4 bases and J by 1 base, with 10 bases between them. Germline CDR1 SEHNR, CDR2 FQNEAQ (reference sequence). The CDR3 sequence is 15 residues long.

The chain is built from TRBV4-3 and TRBJ2-2; D gene unclear. V was trimmed by 0 bases and J by 3 bases, leaving 5 bases between them. The germline CDR1 and CDR2 sequences are LGHNA and YSLEER. This CDR3 has 14 amino acids. The CDR3 loop reads CASSQDPDTGELFF. CDR3 DNA: TGCGCCAGCAGCCAAGACCCGGACACCGGGGAGCTGTTTTTT.

This chain connects TRBV27 to TRBJ2-1, with 7 bases lining up with TRBD1. Germline assignment: CDR1 MNHEY and CDR2 SMNVEV (reference sequence). This CDR3 has 16 amino acids. Trimming at V came to 6 bases and at J to 2 bases, leaving 10 bases not matched to a gene. As DNA, the CDR3 is TGTGCCAGCAGCAGGATACAGGGGCAAACCTACAATGAGCAGTTCTTC. Translating gives CASSRIQGQTYNEQFF.

V usage is TRBV6-4 and J usage is TRBJ1-1, with a tentative D call TRBD1 (5 bases). The CDR3 is 13 amino acids. The germline gives CDR1 MRHNA, CDR2 SNTAGT. V was trimmed by 4 bases and J by 5 bases, leaving 11 bases between them. CDR3 in amino acids: CASSAAGGTEAFF. The CDR3 DNA reads TGTGCCAGCAGTGCAGCCGGGGGGACTGAAGCTTTCTTT.

The chain employs TRBV7-2 and TRBJ2-3, with 8 bases matching TRBD2. V lost 2 bases, J lost 0 bases, and 4 bases stayed unmatched. The CDR3 loop spans 16 amino acids. CDR1 and CDR2 from the germline V gene are SGHTA and FQGNSA. CDR3 DNA: TGTGCCAGCAGCTTACGGGGGGGCGCTAGCACAGATACGCAGTATTTT. Amino acids: CASSLRGGASTDTQYF.

V gene TRBV6-1 combines with J gene TRBJ1-4; no definite D call. CDR1 and CDR2 from the germline V gene are MNHNS and SASEGT. Trimming pared 3 bases from V and 13 bases from J, leaving 9 bases between. CDR3 size: 11 residues. The chain's CDR3 is CASSDTYLLFF. The CDR3 nucleotides are TGTGCCAGCAGTGATACATATCTACTGTTTTTT.

CDR3 region: CASSRNRVGEGNTEAFF. CDR3 bases: TGTGCCAGCAGTCGAAACAGGGTAGGCGAGGGGAACACTGAAGCTTTCTTT. This chain uses TRBV11-3 with TRBJ1-1, with a tentative D call TRBD1 (6 bases). The CDR3 has 17 amino acids. V gave up 6 bases and J gave up 1 base, with 21 bases separating them. Germline V CDR1 and CDR2: SGHNT, YENEEA.

The CDR3 nucleotides are TGTGCCAGCAGCCCGAGTCTGGGACAGGGAAGTAACATTCAGTACTTC. This codes for CASSPSLGQGSNIQYF. This chain connects TRBV9 to TRBJ2-4; 9 bases match TRBD1. The CDR3 has 16 residues. CDR1 and CDR2 (germline): SGDLS, YYNGEE. Trimming at V came to 4 bases and at J to 7 bases, leaving 12 bases not matched to a gene.

The V and J genes are TRBV7-2 and TRBJ2-7, with TRBD2 matching 10 bases. This CDR3 has 18 amino acids. Germline V gene lookup returns CDR1 SGHTA and CDR2 FQGNSA. Trimming took 2 bases from V and 4 from J; bases not matched to a gene: 14. The CDR3 DNA follows: TGTGCCAGCAGCTTAAGGATACCGAGCGGGAGGGCCAATTACGAGCAGTACTTC. Amino acid sequence: CASSLRIPSGRANYEQYF.

The gene calls are TRBV4-3 and TRBJ1-6; D perhaps matches TRBD1 (6 bases). The V and J ends lost 1 base and 8 bases respectively, with 18 bases between them. The CDR3 sequence is 17 residues long. The germline CDR1 and CDR2 sequences are LGHNA and YSLEER. The chain's CDR3 is CASSQVVGALVDSPLHF. In DNA form, the CDR3 reads TGCGCCAGCAGCCAAGTAGTGGGGGCTCTTGTTGATTCACCCCTCCACTTT.

The chain recombines TRBV19 with TRBJ1-1, with D uncertain. CDR3 size: 13 residues. With 7 bases removed from V and 1 base from J, the gap between germline ends came to 10 bases. In germline, CDR1 is LNHDA, CDR2 SQIVND (reference sequence). The CDR3 bases are TGTGCCAGTATGAGTCGAGAGAACACTGAAGCTTTCTTT. Amino acid sequence: CASMSRENTEAFF.

This chain joins TRBV5-1 and TRBJ2-1, with 9 bases fitting TRBD2. The junction had 16 bases not matched to a gene; V was cut back by 5 bases and J by 1 base. The CDR3 runs to 19 residues. Germline V gives CDR1 SGHRS, CDR2 YFSETQ. CDR3 amino acids: CASSPGVSGSPPSYNEQFF. CDR3 nucleotides: TGCGCCAGCAGTCCAGGGGTTAGCGGGAGCCCCCCGTCCTACAATGAGCAGTTCTTC. Supplemented by reference TRBV5-1 and TRBJ2-1, the full variable domain reads KAGVTQTPRYLIKTRGQQVTLSCSPISGHRSVSWYQQTPGQGLQFLFEYFSETQRNKGNFPGRFSGRQFSNSRSEMNVSTLELGDSALYLCASSPGVSGSPPSYNEQFFGPGTRLTVL.

The chain uses TRBV4-3 and TRBJ2-7; tentatively, D is TRBD2 (5 bases). Trimming pared 0 bases from V and 7 bases from J, leaving 16 bases between. CDR1 and CDR2 from the germline V gene are LGHNA and YSLEER. CDR3 length: 15 residues. This CDR3 is CASSQDRAASREQYF. Here the CDR3 DNA reads TGCGCCAGCAGCCAAGATCGGGCAGCTAGCAGGGAGCAGTACTTC.

The CDR3 sequence: CASSPGTSGMVGELFF. As DNA, the CDR3 is TGTGCCAGCAGCCCGGGGACTAGCGGGATGGTCGGGGAGCTGTTTTTT. This rearrangement joins TRBV13 to TRBJ2-2; 13 nucleotides agree with TRBD2. CDR3 length equals 16 residues. The junction had 7 bases not matched to a gene; V was cut back by 5 bases and J by 7 bases. Germline CDR1 PRHDT, CDR2 FYEKMQ (reference sequence). Supplemented by reference TRBV13 and TRBJ2-2, the full variable domain reads AAGVIQSPRHLIKEKRETATLKCYPIPRHDTVYWYQQGPGQDPQFLISFYEKMQSDKGSIPDRFSAQQFSDYHSELNMSSLELGDSALYFCASSPGTSGMVGELFFGEGSRLTVL.

This chain links TRBV29-1 with TRBJ1-2; D is perhaps TRBD1 (5 bases). This CDR3 is built from 12 residues. The V end lost 6 bases, the J end lost 7 bases, and 15 bases lay between the germline ends. CDR1 is SQVTM and CDR2 is ANQGSEA in the germline V gene. The CDR3 sequence is CSVAGTFGGYTF. In DNA form, the CDR3 reads TGCAGCGTGGCGGGGACTTTCGGTGGCTACACCTTC.

The V call is TRBV5-1, the J call TRBJ2-7; 11 bases agree with TRBD2. CDR3 size: 15 residues. V trimming: 7 bases; J trimming: 4 bases; junction bases outside the gene matches: 10. The germline V gene encodes CDR1 SGHRS and CDR2 YFSETQ. CDR3 in amino acids: CASGQTTSGNYEQYF. As DNA, the CDR3 is TGCGCCAGCGGCCAGACGACTAGCGGGAATTACGAGCAGTACTTC.

This sequence joins TRBV7-9 and TRBJ1-1, with a possible D match to TRBD1 (5 bases). The CDR3 runs to 16 residues. Germline V gene lookup returns CDR1 SEHNR and CDR2 FQNEAQ (reference sequence). Trimming stripped 5 bases from V and 0 bases from J, with 16 bases between. The CDR3 nucleotides are TGTGCCAGCAGCCCACCCTCGGCAGGGATGAACACTGAAGCTTTCTTT. This gives the protein CASSPPSAGMNTEAFF.

The CDR3 region is CATSSGRPGDTEAFF. The CDR3 DNA is TGTGCCACCAGCAGTGGTAGACCGGGAGACACTGAAGCTTTCTTT. The J gene is TRBJ1-1, the V gene TRBV15; D unresolved. Trimming removed 3 bases at V and 3 bases at J, with 14 bases between. CDR1 is LNHNV, CDR2 YYDKDF, per germline (reference sequence). The CDR3 runs 15 residues.

A few counts support this clone. V gene TRBV5-4 combines with J gene TRBJ2-7, with 7 bases aligning to TRBD2. Trimming at V came to 4 bases and at J to 7 bases, leaving 8 bases not matched to a gene. This CDR3 comprises 13 residues. Germline CDR1 SGHNT, CDR2 YYREEE (reference sequence). The CDR3 DNA reads as TGTGCCAGCAGCAGTTCCTACGGGGGGGAGCAGTACTTC. Its translation is CASSSSYGGEQYF.

The V call is TRBV27, the J call TRBJ2-7; 8 bases fit TRBD1. The CDR3 spans 16 residues. Trimming at V came to 6 bases and at J to 6 bases, leaving 16 bases not matched to a gene. Germline CDR1 MNHEY, CDR2 SMNVEV (reference sequence). This chain's CDR3 is CASSLTPLQGATEQYF. CDR3 DNA sequence: TGTGCCAGCAGCCTCACCCCCCTTCAGGGGGCCACCGAGCAGTACTTC.

The sample holds one count of this clone. This sequence joins TRBV5-1 and TRBJ2-1, with 10 bases matching TRBD2. V was clipped by 0 bases and J by 11 bases; unmatched bases: 14. The CDR3 covers 17 residues. CDR1 SGHRS and CDR2 YFSETQ come from the germline V gene. CDR3 protein: CASSLAGAGGTPFQQFF. CDR3 DNA sequence: TGCGCCAGCAGCTTGGCCGGAGCGGGAGGGACCCCATTCCAGCAGTTCTTC.

This clone has just a few counts. This rearrangement joins TRBV27 to TRBJ2-3; the D gene is possibly TRBD1 (7 bases). V lost 3 bases, J lost 6 bases, and 19 bases lay in between. Germline CDR1 is MNHEY and CDR2 is SMNVEV (reference sequence). The CDR3 is made up of 16 amino acids. The CDR3 loop reads CASSFRGAYVGDTQYF. CDR3 bases: TGTGCCAGCAGTTTCAGGGGGGCTTATGTTGGGGATACGCAGTATTTT.

This clone was counted once. V usage is TRBV7-2 and J usage is TRBJ1-3, with D possibly TRBD1 on 5 matching bases. The V end was cut by 2 bases, the J end by 4 bases, with 15 bases between. The CDR3 spans 16 residues. Germline V gives CDR1 SGHTA, CDR2 FQGNSA. The CDR3 loop is CASSLIGNRHGNTIYF. CDR3 bases: TGTGCCAGCAGCTTAATAGGGAACAGGCACGGAAACACCATATATTTT.

The table lists this clone with a count of one. V is TRBV12-3 or TRBV12-4 and J is TRBJ2-7, with 9 positions matching TRBD1. The CDR3 contains 13 residues. The ends lost 6 bases at V and 5 bases at J; junction bases unmatched: 5. The CDR3 nucleotides are TGTGCCAGCAGAAGGACAGGGGCCCACGAGCAGTACTTC. It translates to CASRRTGAHEQYF.

The count of this clone is one. V gene TRBV30 combines with J gene TRBJ1-2, with a weak D call TRBD1 (5 bases). V was clipped by 5 bases and J by 5 bases, with 21 bases between them. This CDR3 has 15 residues. The germline V gene encodes CDR1 GTSNPN and CDR2 SVGIG (reference sequence). The chain's CDR3 is CAWDRLGREIYGYTF. The CDR3 nucleotides read TGTGCCTGGGACCGCTTGGGCAGGGAAATTTATGGCTACACCTTC.